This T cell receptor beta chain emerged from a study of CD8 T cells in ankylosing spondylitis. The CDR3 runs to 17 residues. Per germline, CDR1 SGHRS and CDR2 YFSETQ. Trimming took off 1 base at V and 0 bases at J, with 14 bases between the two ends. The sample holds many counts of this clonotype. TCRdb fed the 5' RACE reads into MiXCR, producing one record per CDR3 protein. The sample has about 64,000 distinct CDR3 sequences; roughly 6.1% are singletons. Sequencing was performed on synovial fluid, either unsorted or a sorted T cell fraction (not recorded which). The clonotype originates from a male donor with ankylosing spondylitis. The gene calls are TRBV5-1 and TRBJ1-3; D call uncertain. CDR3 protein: CASSLNPGRHSGNTIYF. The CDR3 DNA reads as TGCGCCAGCAGCTTGAACCCAGGCCGCCACTCTGGAAACACCATATATTTT.